This record concerns one TCR beta chain sequence. The antigen remains unidentified. Trimming cost V 4 bases and J 7 bases; bases outside gene matches: 7. The CDR3 totals 13 residues. Germline-derived CDR1 and CDR2 are LGHNA and YSLEER. The sample is drawn from a study of cytomegalovirus exposure and HLA in healthy donors. On the study more broadly: Drawn from HLA-typed donors, 83 million or so unique TCRs were held in an early data release. Study conclusions and caveats: Accounts indicate the classifier identified cytomegalovirus status with strong specificity and sensitivity. Fewer N-insertions (relative to the approximately 700-donor mean) were reportedly seen in an Asian-associated ancestry cluster in a later analysis.

Donors were nominally healthy when sampled, though unrecorded immune exposures were likely. A multiplex PCR was run with 60 Vbeta primers and 13 Jbeta primers. Sequencing used immunoSEQ multiplex PCR; TCRdb keeps in-frame clones, though not all of them. The table lists some 150,000 clones, roughly 79% of them singletons. The chain has TRBV4-3 and TRBJ2-7; 7 positions agree with TRBD2. The sequencing sample was made of PBMCs. The receptor was derived from a woman aged 50 to 65 in good health and CMV-seronegative. CDR3 loop: CASSRQGGEEQYF. In DNA form, the CDR3 reads TGCGCCAGCAGCCGGCAGGGAGGGGAAGAGCAGTACTTC.